This TCR beta chain was retrieved from a study of blood T cells in healthy people across ages. Overall study results and limits: No one knew whether donors had CMV, which possibly confounded expanded clonotype changes. Older age coincided with a roughly linear decline in TCR beta diversity per million T cells.

In terms of origin and age, donors were healthy Caucasian individuals from Russia aged roughly 6 to 100. The authors ran a second PCR of roughly 6 to 12 cycles using a sample-barcoded 5' primer and a J-beta primer mix. MiXCR was run by TCRdb on the 5' RACE reads, yielding one entry per CDR3 protein. The sample comprises fewer than 1,200,000 distinct CDR3 sequences, almost 25% of which are singletons, and less than 0.75% rests with the top ten. Trimming took off 0 bases at V and 8 bases at J, with 5 bases between the two ends. CDR3 length: 12 residues. The germline V gene has CDR1 WSHSY and CDR2 SAAADI. A note on this clonotype: The antigen is not known.

This sample was also put to use in a study of T cells of mothers and their children. From that report: The study recruited three healthy Caucasian mothers and their six children as donors.

What was sequenced was blood. The sequence came from a girl aged 2-15 years in good health. V usage is TRBV10-2 and J usage is TRBJ2-4; no definite D call. Here the CDR3 DNA reads TGCGCCAGCAGTGAGTCATCGGACATTCAGTACTTC. Protein product: CASSESSDIQYF.